This passage covers 31 T cell receptor beta chains from one sample sequenced in a study of cytomegalovirus exposure and HLA in healthy donors (TCRdb year 2017). Library preparation used the immunoSEQ multiplex PCR assay. For the multiplex PCR, a mixture combining 60 forward primers for TCR Vbeta segments and 13 reverse primers for TCR Jbeta segments was used. The source is immuneACCESS, and TCRdb retained only in-frame sequences with V and J called. Part of the clones is not carried over; for the studies checked, unresolved V genes explain less than half of this, and the remainder is unexplained. This sample is represented by fewer than 200,000 clones; roughly 80% of them were singletons. Approximately 2.1% of the sample belongs to the ten largest clones. The sample taken for sequencing was PBMCs. These receptors all come from a male donor in good health and CMV-seronegative.

The genes are TRBV7-9 and TRBJ2-1; 9 bases are a match to TRBD2. CDR1 is SEHNR, CDR2 FQNEAQ, per germline (reference sequence). The trim removed 2 bases at V and 0 bases at J, leaving 8 bases unmatched. The length of the CDR3 is 18 residues. In DNA form, the CDR3 reads TGTGCCAGCAGCTTAAGGGGACTAGCCCAAAGCTCCTACAATGAGCAGTTCTTC. It codes for CASSLRGLAQSSYNEQFF.

This chain uses TRBV29-1 with TRBJ2-5; D possibly corresponds to TRBD1 (6 bases). V lost 5 bases to trimming and J lost 5 bases, with 18 bases between them. This CDR3 is 14 amino acids long. Germline assignment: CDR1 SQVTM and CDR2 ANQGSEA. The CDR3 loop reads CSVYTGKSRETQYF. CDR3 DNA sequence: TGCAGCGTTTATACAGGGAAGTCGCGGGAGACCCAGTACTTC. The full variable domain, its missing parts supplied by reference TRBV29-1 and TRBJ2-5, is SAVISQKPSRDICQRGTSLTIQCQVDSQVTMMFWYRQQPGQSLTLIATANQGSEATYESGFVIDKFPISRPNLTFSTLTVSNMSPEDSSIYLCSVYTGKSRETQYFGPGTRLLVL.

V gene TRBV6-5 combines with J gene TRBJ1-2; D unclear. The CDR3 extends over 16 amino acids. Germline values: CDR1 MNHEY, CDR2 SVGAGI. V was pared by 0 bases and J by 0 bases, with 11 bases between. The CDR3 DNA sequence: TGTGCCAGCAGTTACTCGATATTCGGGTCTAACTATGGCTACACCTTC. Protein sequence: CASSYSIFGSNYGYTF.

This clone was recorded once. J is TRBJ1-5 and V is TRBV19; D is undetermined. V was clipped by 5 bases and J by 0 bases, with 14 bases between them. Germline-derived CDR1 and CDR2 are LNHDA and SQIVND (reference sequence). This CDR3 has 16 amino acids. CDR3 coding DNA: TGTGCCAGTAGTGGCACAGAAATTTATAGCAATCAGCCCCAGCATTTT. It specifies CASSGTEIYSNQPQHF.

V usage is TRBV18 and J usage is TRBJ2-7; 8 bases are a match to TRBD1. The V and J ends lost 0 bases and 5 bases, in that order; junction bases with no gene match: 3. The germline CDR1 and CDR2 sequences are KGHSH and LQKENI. This CDR3 has 14 amino acids. Here the CDR3 DNA reads TGTGCCAGCTCACCACCGTCAGGGGGCGACGAGCAGTACTTC. Encoded protein: CASSPPSGGDEQYF.

The chain's CDR3 is CASSAGQFSSGANVLTF. The CDR3 DNA reads TGTGCCAGCAGCGCTGGGCAGTTTAGCTCTGGGGCCAACGTCCTGACTTTC. The V gene is TRBV9, the J gene TRBJ2-6; no clear D. The CDR3 runs to 17 residues. V was shortened by 3 bases and J by 0 bases, with 13 bases between the two germline ends. Germline lookup yields CDR1 SGDLS and CDR2 YYNGEE.

The chain joins TRBV7-6 to TRBJ2-7; 7 nucleotides align to TRBD1. The V gene end was trimmed by 4 bases and the J gene end by 3 bases; junction bases not matched to a gene: 3. This CDR3 spans 13 amino acids. Germline assignment: CDR1 SGHVS and CDR2 FNYEAQ. The CDR3 protein is CASSSGQHYEQYF. The CDR3 nucleotides are TGTGCCAGCAGCTCGGGACAGCACTACGAGCAGTACTTC.

This clone was observed a handful of times. V gene TRBV15 combines with J gene TRBJ1-3; the D is unclear. The V end lost 1 base, the J end lost 0 bases, and 10 bases lay between the germline ends. This CDR3 region has 16 residues. Germline CDR1 LNHNV, CDR2 YYDKDF (reference sequence). As DNA, the CDR3 is TGTGCCACCAGCAGAGGGCGCGGAAGCTCTGGAAACACCATATATTTT. It encodes CATSRGRGSSGNTIYF.

This clone was found a few times. This chain uses TRBV2 with TRBJ2-5; tentative D call: TRBD2 (6 bases). CDR1 and CDR2 (germline): SNHLY, FYNNEI. CDR3 size: 15 residues. V dropped 8 bases and J dropped 2 bases, with 18 bases sitting between them. The CDR3 sequence: CASSPHSSVQETQYF. CDR3 coding DNA: TGTGCCAGCTCTCCCCACTCTAGCGTTCAAGAGACCCAGTACTTC. The variable domain in full, completed from reference TRBV2 and TRBJ2-5, reads EPEVTQTPSHQVTQMGQEVILRCVPISNHLYFYWYRQILGQKVEFLVSFYNNEISEKSEIFDDQFSVERPDGSNFTLKIRSTKLEDSAMYFCASSPHSSVQETQYFGPGTRLLVL.

The chain combines TRBV5-8 with TRBJ1-1; 9 bases fit TRBD1. Per the germline V gene, CDR1 is SGHTS and CDR2 is YDEGEE. Trimming cost V 4 bases and J 1 base; bases outside gene matches: 20. The CDR3 is made up of 20 amino acids. The CDR3 bases are TGTGCCAGCAGCAACCTAAAAGGGGACAGGGACCCTATTACGAACACTGAAGCTTTCTTT. Its translation: CASSNLKGDRDPITNTEAFF.

This clone was seen a handful of times. CDR3 DNA sequence: TGTGCCAGCAGTCGGAAGGGACAGGGACATGGCTACACCTTC. Translating gives CASSRKGQGHGYTF. The V and J genes are TRBV6-5 and TRBJ1-2; 9 bases are shared with TRBD1. This CDR3 region has 14 residues. The J segment lost 6 bases and the V segment lost 5 bases, leaving 7 bases of the junction unmatched. CDR1 is MNHEY, CDR2 SVGAGI, per germline.

The chain couples TRBV2 to TRBJ2-3; TRBD2 agrees at 12 bases. The germline CDR1 and CDR2 sequences are SNHLY and FYNNEI. Germline trimming cut 7 bases from V and 4 bases from J; bases unmatched to any gene: 6. This CDR3 contains 15 residues. CDR3 coding DNA: TGTGCCAGCATCGCTAGCGGGGGGGTAGCAGATACGCAGTATTTT. This encodes CASIASGGVADTQYF. Based on the CDR3 plus reference TRBV2 and TRBJ2-3, the full variable domain is EPEVTQTPSHQVTQMGQEVILRCVPISNHLYFYWYRQILGQKVEFLVSFYNNEISEKSEIFDDQFSVERPDGSNFTLKIRSTKLEDSAMYFCASIASGGVADTQYFGPGTRLTVL.

This clone was seen a few times. The chain has TRBV5-4 and TRBJ2-5, with 10 bases identical to TRBD1. The CDR3 consists of 15 residues. Trimming removed 5 bases from V and 5 bases from J; junction bases left unmatched: 9. From germline, CDR1 is SGHNT and CDR2 YYREEE (reference sequence). DNA for the CDR3: TGTGCCAGCAGGGCTCGACAGGGGGCTGGGGAGACCCAGTACTTC. Translated: CASRARQGAGETQYF.

The chain has TRBV6-1 and TRBJ1-2; D not certain. Germline V gives CDR1 MNHNS, CDR2 SASEGT. The ends were cut back, 3 bases at V and 4 bases at J, with 12 bases in the middle. The CDR3 length is 14 residues. In nucleotides, the CDR3 is TGTGCCAGCAGTGATTGGGAGAGCTCCTATGGCTACACCTTC. It translates to CASSDWESSYGYTF.

The rearrangement uses TRBV18 and TRBJ1-2; 8 positions agree with TRBD1. Per the germline V gene, CDR1 is KGHSH and CDR2 is LQKENI. The J segment lost 4 bases and the V segment lost 3 bases, leaving 7 bases of the junction unmatched. The CDR3 totals 15 residues. The CDR3 reads CASSPQGALLYGYTF. The CDR3, as DNA: TGTGCCAGCTCACCCCAGGGGGCTCTTCTCTATGGCTACACCTTC.

The V call is TRBV19, the J call TRBJ2-3; 10 nucleotides agree with TRBD2. The CDR3 runs to 19 residues. Germline V CDR1 and CDR2: LNHDA, SQIVND (reference sequence). J lost 2 bases, V lost 0 bases, and 11 bases had no gene match. The CDR3 DNA is TGTGCCAGTAGTATAGACTCAGCCCCAGCGGGGGGGTACACAGATACGCAGTATTTT. Protein: CASSIDSAPAGGYTDTQYF. Complete variable domain (other parts from reference TRBV19 and TRBJ2-3): DGGITQSPKYLFRKEGQNVTLSCEQNLNHDAMYWYRQDPGQGLRLIYYSQIVNDFQKGDIAEGYSVSREKKESFPLTVTSAQKNPTAFYLCASSIDSAPAGGYTDTQYFGPGTRLTVL.

This clone came up a few times. The gene calls are TRBV6-1 and TRBJ2-7; 10 nucleotides line up with TRBD1. The CDR3 length is 14 residues. The ends lost 6 bases at V and 3 bases at J; junction bases unmatched: 5. Germline V gene lookup returns CDR1 MNHNS and CDR2 SASEGT. CDR3 coding DNA: TGTGCCAGCAGCGACCGGGACAGGGGCTACGAGCAGTACTTC. Amino acid sequence: CASSDRDRGYEQYF.

This clone was counted only a few times. The chain uses TRBV5-1 and TRBJ1-2, with 12 bases matching TRBD1. Germline assignment: CDR1 SGHRS and CDR2 YFSETQ. V trimming: 4 bases; J trimming: 6 bases; junction bases outside the gene matches: 10. This CDR3 has 16 residues. The CDR3, as DNA: TGCGCCAGCAGCGCGAGCCCCGGGACAGGGGGCGATGGCTACACCTTC. Protein sequence: CASSASPGTGGDGYTF. Full variable domain (missing parts from reference TRBV5-1 and TRBJ1-2): KAGVTQTPRYLIKTRGQQVTLSCSPISGHRSVSWYQQTPGQGLQFLFEYFSETQRNKGNFPGRFSGRQFSNSRSEMNVSTLELGDSALYLCASSASPGTGGDGYTFGSGTRLTVV.

This rearrangement joins TRBV7-2 to TRBJ2-3; tentatively, D is TRBD2 (6 bases). This CDR3 contains 16 residues. Germline V lookup: CDR1 SGHTA, CDR2 FQGNSA. V lost 4 bases, J lost 4 bases, and 18 bases lay in between. CDR3 region: CASSSQGPGLPDTQYF. The CDR3 DNA reads as TGTGCCAGCAGCTCCCAAGGACCGGGACTGCCAGATACGCAGTATTTT. The entire variable domain, with the rest obtained from reference TRBV7-2 and TRBJ2-3, is as follows: GAGVSQSPSNKVTEKGKDVELRCDPISGHTALYWYRQSLGQGLEFLIYFQGNSAPDKSGLPSDRFSAERTGGSVSTLTIQRTQQEDSAVYLCASSSQGPGLPDTQYFGPGTRLTVL.

This chain links TRBV19 with TRBJ2-7; 9 bases agree with TRBD1. CDR1 and CDR2 from the germline V gene are LNHDA and SQIVND (reference sequence). CDR3 length: 15 amino acids. V was clipped by 3 bases and J by 3 bases; unmatched bases: 6. The DNA of the CDR3 is TGTGCCAGTAGTATCGGACAGGGGATTGGCTACGAGCAGTACTTC. Encoded protein: CASSIGQGIGYEQYF.

The rearrangement links TRBV10-3 to TRBJ2-6; D is perhaps TRBD2 (5 bases). The germline V gene encodes CDR1 ENHRY and CDR2 SYGVKD. The CDR3 runs 16 residues. With 2 bases removed from V and 0 bases from J, the gap between germline ends came to 8 bases. CDR3 in amino acids: CAISEARGSGANVLTF. CDR3 DNA: TGTGCCATCAGTGAGGCCCGGGGCTCTGGGGCCAACGTCCTGACTTTC.

The gene calls are TRBV15 and TRBJ2-5; 7 bases are shared with TRBD1. Germline CDR1 LNHNV, CDR2 YYDKDF (reference sequence). The CDR3 spans 15 residues. Germline trimming cut 3 bases from V and 11 bases from J; bases unmatched to any gene: 15. The CDR3 sequence is CATSRESHLAGGQYF. The CDR3 bases are TGTGCCACCAGCAGGGAGTCTCATCTGGCAGGGGGTCAGTACTTC.

This clone was recorded only once. The chain joins TRBV13 to TRBJ2-1; TRBD2 matches at 10 bases. Germline V gives CDR1 PRHDT, CDR2 FYEKMQ (reference sequence). Trimming cost V 5 bases and J 7 bases; bases outside gene matches: 11. The CDR3 loop spans 16 amino acids. The chain's CDR3 is CASSTLLAGLRNEQFF. The CDR3 DNA is TGTGCCAGCAGCACACTACTAGCGGGGTTAAGGAATGAGCAGTTCTTC.

This clone was detected only once. The chain couples TRBV12-5 to TRBJ1-2, with 7 positions matching TRBD1. The length of the CDR3 is 15 residues. The V gene end was trimmed by 0 bases and the J gene end by 5 bases; junction bases not matched to a gene: 6. From germline, CDR1 is LGHNT and CDR2 FRNRAP. The chain's CDR3 is CASGLVDRVSYGYTF. DNA for the CDR3: TGTGCTAGTGGTTTGGTAGACAGGGTCTCGTATGGCTACACCTTC.

J is TRBJ1-2 and V is TRBV4-1; D perhaps matches TRBD1 (5 bases). Trimming pared 0 bases from V and 6 bases from J, leaving 20 bases between. The V gene's germline CDR1 is MGHRA and CDR2 YSYEKL. The CDR3 has 17 residues. The CDR3 here is CASSQDVISGVSDGYTF. For the CDR3, the DNA is TGCGCCAGCAGCCAAGACGTGATTTCGGGGGTCTCGGATGGCTACACCTTC.

The chain uses TRBV5-8 and TRBJ1-6, with 9 bases matching TRBD1. V dropped 2 bases and J dropped 10; count of bases not matched to a gene: 4. This CDR3 has 14 residues. Germline V lookup: CDR1 SGHTS, CDR2 YDEGEE. As DNA, the CDR3 is TGTGCCAGCAGCTTACCGGGACAGGGCTCACCCCTCCACTTT. Its protein is CASSLPGQGSPLHF. Combining the CDR3 with reference TRBV5-8 and TRBJ1-6 gives the whole variable domain EAGVTQSPTHLIKTRGQQATLRCSPISGHTSVYWYQQALGLGLQFLLWYDEGEERNRGNFPPRFSGRQFPNYSSELNVNALELEDSALYLCASSLPGQGSPLHFGNGTRLTVT.

Details on this clone: Other DNA sequences of this sample code for an identical CDR3. The genes are TRBV18 and TRBJ1-2; 10 bases are a match to TRBD1. CDR1 and CDR2 from the germline V gene are KGHSH and LQKENI. With V trimmed by 6 bases and J by 2 bases, 3 bases remained unmatched. This CDR3 is built from 14 residues. The CDR3 is CASSPGQGNYGYTF. The CDR3 nucleotides are TGTGCCAGCTCCCCGGGACAGGGGAACTATGGCTACACCTTC.

This clone was recorded a few times. V usage is TRBV30 and J usage is TRBJ1-1; 9 nucleotides line up with TRBD1. The CDR3 sequence is 13 residues long. CDR1 is GTSNPN and CDR2 is SVGIG in the germline V gene (reference sequence). Trimming cost V 5 bases and J 0 bases; bases outside gene matches: 1. CDR3 coding DNA: TGTGCCTGGGGGACAGGGATGAACACTGAAGCTTTCTTT. Residues: CAWGTGMNTEAFF.

This clone has just a few counts. Sequence at one end of the junction differs from germline and may be a read error. This chain uses TRBV5-1 with TRBJ1-2; weak D call: TRBD1 (5 bases). This CDR3 has 14 residues. Germline V gene lookup returns CDR1 SGHRS and CDR2 YFSETQ. The DNA for the CDR3 is TGCGCCAGCAGCCTTAAACAGGACCCATATGTCTACACCTTC. Translating it yields CASSLKQDPYVYTF.

The table lists this clone with a count of one. The chain recombines TRBV9 with TRBJ2-7; 9 nucleotides match TRBD1. The germline V gene has CDR1 SGDLS and CDR2 YYNGEE. This CDR3 is built from 16 residues. V lost 2 bases to trimming and J lost 3 bases; unmatched junction nucleotides: 9. CDR3 DNA: TGTGCCAGCAGCGTGTCCGGACAGGGGTTTCTCTACGAGCAGTACTTC. Protein: CASSVSGQGFLYEQYF.

This clone has a handful of counts. The rearrangement uses TRBV5-1 and TRBJ1-2; D remains ambiguous. The germline V gene has CDR1 SGHRS and CDR2 YFSETQ. The CDR3 spans 12 residues. Trimming left V 2 bases short and J 8 bases short, with 10 bases between. The DNA of the CDR3 is TGCGCCAGCAGCTTAGCGCCCCCCGGCTACACCTTC. Amino acid sequence: CASSLAPPGYTF.